This T cell receptor (beta chain) came from a study of OX40 agonist ivuxolimab in advanced cancers. For the wider study: Ivuxolimab was a fully human IgG2 agonistic monoclonal antibody targeting the costimulatory receptor OX40 (CD134). Prior anti-PD-1, anti-PD-L1 or anti-CTLA-4 therapy was permitted, and 35% to 40% of dose-escalation patients had received checkpoint inhibitors. Of the roughly 52 patients in dose escalation, some 20 had hepatocellular carcinoma, about 15 had melanoma, 9 had renal cell carcinoma and 9 had head and neck cancer. Partial responses were achieved by three dose-escalation patients, of whom one had hepatocellular carcinoma and two had cutaneous melanoma. Intravenous ivuxolimab was administered to patients every 2 weeks at six dose levels: 0.01, 0.1, 0.3, 1.5, 3 and 10 mg/kg. The monotherapy dose-escalation portion (N of about 47 patients) of the phase I ivuxolimab trial is reported in the paper. The purpose of peripheral TCRbeta sequencing was to test whether ivuxolimab changed TCR sequence diversity and led to clonal T-cell expansion. A male proportion of roughly 80% and a mean age of approximately 58 years, ranging from 23 to 79, were recorded for the dose-escalation cohort. Paper-wide results and their limitations: At doses of 0.1 to 3.0 mg/kg, clonal expansion of both CD4+ and CD8+ blood T cells was observed from baseline to week 6. Partial responders in the 0.1-3.0 mg/kg groups had among the lowest normalized peripheral clonal expansion, especially among CD8+ T cells. After ivuxolimab, CD8+ T cells had more expanded clones than CD4+ T cells on average. The antigen specificity of the peripheral T cells that underwent clonal expansion was not determined. Low levels of normalized T-cell clonal expansion were also seen in some patients who did not respond.

Spanning cysteine to phenylalanine, the CDR3 consists of 14 amino acids. CDR3 DNA is the only sequence kept; it has 42 bases, read in frame from the first base. CDR1 and CDR2 were assigned from the germline V gene (reference sequence) as MNHEY and SMNVEV. Trimming accounts for 6 bases at V and 9 bases at J, while the number of junction bases matched to no gene is 4. As concerns this clone: Its antigen is still unknown. There are no base qualities to consult, and no much larger clone falls within one base.

The trial excluded patients who had a history of autoimmune disease or were on systemic immunosuppression. Peripheral blood for TCR sequencing was drawn from every dose cohort at baseline, at cycle 4 day 1 and at cycle 7 day 1. The samples were taken from a phase I, first-in-human, multicenter, open-label dose-escalation trial of ivuxolimab. Adults with locally advanced or metastatic melanoma, renal cell carcinoma, hepatocellular carcinoma or head and neck squamous cell carcinoma were enrolled in the trial. Before TCR sequencing, CD4+ T cells and CD8+ T cells from peripheral blood were sorted into separate populations. For sequencing of the TCRbeta CDR3 region, genomic DNA was extracted from the sorted cells. The immunoSEQ Assay was used to sequence the TCRbeta CDR3 regions. The table comes from immuneACCESS by way of TCRdb, which keeps in-frame sequences with V and J called. Part of the clones is missing from these tables; in studies checked, under half for an unresolved V gene and the rest for unknown reasons. Counted in this sample were 45,000 to 65,000 clones; approximately 86% of them appeared once. In total, the top ten clones hold 14% of the sample.

This receptor was taken from an adult with an advanced solid tumor such as melanoma, head and neck, liver or kidney cancer. The chain links TRBV27 with TRBJ1-6; 11 bases in the middle match TRBD1. The sequences come from CD4+ or CD8+ T cells sorted from blood, collected in a trial of the OX40 agonist ivuxolimab. The nucleotides are TGTGCCAGCAGACCGGACAGGGGGCCTTCACCCCTCCACTTT. Its amino acids are CASRPDRGPSPLHF.